This note documents a single TCR beta chain sequence. The sample originates from a study of blood T cell repertoires in COVID-19. Study summary: Donors in the United States, Italy and Spain gave samples during acute or convalescent COVID-19. Nucleic acid was either cDNA or gDNA, and it came from T cells, B-cell-depleted T cells, or PBMCs.

In the original processing: Using reference gene primer amplification, nucleated cell counts were estimated. Some clones are missing from TCRdb's copy, which holds only in-frame ones; the method was immunoSEQ multiplex PCR. V, J and clone size reflect that table, while D and trimming were determined from the DNA. Found here are about 150,000 clones, approximately 84% of them singletons; the top ten hold about a tenth. The sequence came from a man aged 65 to 85 with active or convalescent COVID-19. The sample taken for sequencing was peripheral blood.

The CDR3 sequence: CASSPDRVNYNEQFF. DNA of the CDR3: TGTGCCAGCTCACCGGACAGGGTCAACTACAATGAGCAGTTCTTC. V usage is TRBV18 and J usage is TRBJ2-1, with TRBD1 matching over 8 bases. Germline CDR1 KGHSH, CDR2 LQKENI. This CDR3 is built from 15 residues. With V trimmed by 3 bases and J by 3 bases, 4 bases remained unmatched. Full variable domain (missing parts from reference TRBV18 and TRBJ2-1): NAGVMQNPRHLVRRRGQEARLRCSPMKGHSHVYWYRQLPEEGLKFMVYLQKENIIDESGMPKERFSAEFPKEGPSILRIQQVVRGDSAAYFCASSPDRVNYNEQFFGPGTRLTVL.